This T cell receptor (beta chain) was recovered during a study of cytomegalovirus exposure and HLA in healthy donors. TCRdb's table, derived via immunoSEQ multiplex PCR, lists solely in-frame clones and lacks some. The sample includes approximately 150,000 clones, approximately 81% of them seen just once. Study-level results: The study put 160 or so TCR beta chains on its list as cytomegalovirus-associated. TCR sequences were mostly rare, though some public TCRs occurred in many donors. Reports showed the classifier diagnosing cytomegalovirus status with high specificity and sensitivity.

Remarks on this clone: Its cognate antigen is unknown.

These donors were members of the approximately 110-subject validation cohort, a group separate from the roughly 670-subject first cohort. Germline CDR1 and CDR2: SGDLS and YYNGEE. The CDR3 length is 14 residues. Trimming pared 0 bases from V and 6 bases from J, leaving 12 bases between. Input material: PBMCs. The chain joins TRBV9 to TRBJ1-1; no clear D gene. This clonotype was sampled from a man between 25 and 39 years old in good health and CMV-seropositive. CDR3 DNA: TGTGCCAGCAGCGTAGGTGGAGGGTTCGCTGAAGCTTTCTTT. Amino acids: CASSVGGGFAEAFF.